This T cell receptor beta chain comes out of a study of blood T cell repertoires in COVID-19. Looking at the study overall: COVID-19 samples, acute and convalescent, were from the United States, Italy and Spain. Sources were T cells, B-cell-depleted T cells, or PBMCs; the material itself was cDNA or gDNA.

CDR1 and CDR2 from the germline V gene are KGHSH and LQKENI. The CDR3 runs to 13 residues. V was trimmed by 4 bases and J by 1 base, leaving 7 bases between them. In the source study's methods: Amplification of reference gene primers was used by the study to estimate nucleated cell counts. Libraries were prepared by immunoSEQ multiplex PCR; TCRdb keeps only in-frame clonotypes and omits some of them. V, J and clone size derive from that table, while D and trimming were established from the DNA sequence. In the table there are some 78,000 clones, roughly 85% of which are singletons. The sequenced sample was peripheral blood. The rearrangement links TRBV18 to TRBJ1-1; no reliable D call. This sequence was found in a woman at least 80 years old with active or convalescent COVID-19. The CDR3 here is CASSLLQNTEAFF. The DNA for the CDR3 is TGTGCCAGCTCACTACTCCAGAACACTGAAGCTTTCTTT. The full variable domain, in which reference TRBV18 and TRBJ1-1 provide the parts outside the CDR3, is NAGVMQNPRHLVRRRGQEARLRCSPMKGHSHVYWYRQLPEEGLKFMVYLQKENIIDESGMPKERFSAEFPKEGPSILRIQQVVRGDSAAYFCASSLLQNTEAFFGQGTRLTVV.